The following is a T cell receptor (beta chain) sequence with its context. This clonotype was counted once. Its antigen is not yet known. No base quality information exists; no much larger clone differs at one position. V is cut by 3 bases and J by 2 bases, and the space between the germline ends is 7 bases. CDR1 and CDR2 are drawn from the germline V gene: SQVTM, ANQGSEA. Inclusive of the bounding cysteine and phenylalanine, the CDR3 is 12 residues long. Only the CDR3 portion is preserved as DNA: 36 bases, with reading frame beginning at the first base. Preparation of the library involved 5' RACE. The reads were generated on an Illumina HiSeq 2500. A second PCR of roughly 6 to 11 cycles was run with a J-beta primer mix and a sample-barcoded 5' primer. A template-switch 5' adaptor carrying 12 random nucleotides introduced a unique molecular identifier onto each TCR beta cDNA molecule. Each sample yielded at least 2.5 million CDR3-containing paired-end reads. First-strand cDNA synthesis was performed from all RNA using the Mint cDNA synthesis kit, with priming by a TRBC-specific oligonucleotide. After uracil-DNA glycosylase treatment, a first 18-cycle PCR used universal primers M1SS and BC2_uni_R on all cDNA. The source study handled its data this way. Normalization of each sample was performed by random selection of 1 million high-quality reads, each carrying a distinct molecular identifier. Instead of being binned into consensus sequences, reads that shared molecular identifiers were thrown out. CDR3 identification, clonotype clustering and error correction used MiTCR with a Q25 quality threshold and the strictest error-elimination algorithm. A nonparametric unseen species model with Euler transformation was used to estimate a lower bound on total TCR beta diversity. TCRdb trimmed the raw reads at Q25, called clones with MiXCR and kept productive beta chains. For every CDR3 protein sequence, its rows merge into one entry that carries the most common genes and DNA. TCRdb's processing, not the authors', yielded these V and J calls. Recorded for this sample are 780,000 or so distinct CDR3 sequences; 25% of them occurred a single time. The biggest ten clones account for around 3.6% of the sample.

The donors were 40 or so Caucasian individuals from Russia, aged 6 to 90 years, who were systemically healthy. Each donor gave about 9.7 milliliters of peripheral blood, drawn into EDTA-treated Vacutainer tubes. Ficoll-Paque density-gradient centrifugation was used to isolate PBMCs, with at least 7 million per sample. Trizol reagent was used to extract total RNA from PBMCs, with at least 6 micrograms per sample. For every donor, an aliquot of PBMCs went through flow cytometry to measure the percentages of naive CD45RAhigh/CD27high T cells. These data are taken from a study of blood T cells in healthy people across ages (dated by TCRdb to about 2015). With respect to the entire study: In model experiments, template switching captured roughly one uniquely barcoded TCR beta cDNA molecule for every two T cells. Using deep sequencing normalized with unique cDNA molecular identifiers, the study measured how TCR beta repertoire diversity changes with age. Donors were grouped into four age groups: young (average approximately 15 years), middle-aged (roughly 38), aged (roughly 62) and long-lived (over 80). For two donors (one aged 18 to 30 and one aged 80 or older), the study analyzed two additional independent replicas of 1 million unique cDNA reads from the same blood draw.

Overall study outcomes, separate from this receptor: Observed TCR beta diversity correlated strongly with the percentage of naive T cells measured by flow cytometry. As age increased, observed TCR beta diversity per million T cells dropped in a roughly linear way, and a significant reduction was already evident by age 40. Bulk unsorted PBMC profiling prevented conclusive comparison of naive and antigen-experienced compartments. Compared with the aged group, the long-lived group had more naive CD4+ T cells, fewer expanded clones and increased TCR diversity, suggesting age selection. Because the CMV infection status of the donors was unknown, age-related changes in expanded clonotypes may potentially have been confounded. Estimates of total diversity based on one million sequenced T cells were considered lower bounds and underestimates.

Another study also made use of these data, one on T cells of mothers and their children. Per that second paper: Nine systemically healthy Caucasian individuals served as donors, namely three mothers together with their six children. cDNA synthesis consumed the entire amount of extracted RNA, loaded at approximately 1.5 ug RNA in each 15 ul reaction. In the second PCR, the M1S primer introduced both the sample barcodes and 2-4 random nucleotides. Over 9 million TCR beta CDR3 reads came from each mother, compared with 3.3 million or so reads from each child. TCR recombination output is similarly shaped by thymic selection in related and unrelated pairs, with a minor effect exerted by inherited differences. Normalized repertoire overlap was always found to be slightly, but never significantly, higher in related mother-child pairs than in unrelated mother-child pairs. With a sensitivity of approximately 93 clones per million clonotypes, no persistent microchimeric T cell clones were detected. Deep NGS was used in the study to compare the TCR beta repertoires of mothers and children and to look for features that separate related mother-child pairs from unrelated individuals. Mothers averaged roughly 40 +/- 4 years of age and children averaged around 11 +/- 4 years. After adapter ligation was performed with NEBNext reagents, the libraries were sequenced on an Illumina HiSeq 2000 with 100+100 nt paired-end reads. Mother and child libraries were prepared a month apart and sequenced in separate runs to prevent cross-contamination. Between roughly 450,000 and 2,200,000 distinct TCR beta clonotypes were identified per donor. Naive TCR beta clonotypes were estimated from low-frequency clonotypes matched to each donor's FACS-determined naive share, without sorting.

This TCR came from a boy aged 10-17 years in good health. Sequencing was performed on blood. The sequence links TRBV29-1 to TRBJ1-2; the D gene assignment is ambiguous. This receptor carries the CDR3 CSVESDNYGYTF. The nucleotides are TGCAGCGTTGAGAGTGACAACTATGGCTACACCTTC.